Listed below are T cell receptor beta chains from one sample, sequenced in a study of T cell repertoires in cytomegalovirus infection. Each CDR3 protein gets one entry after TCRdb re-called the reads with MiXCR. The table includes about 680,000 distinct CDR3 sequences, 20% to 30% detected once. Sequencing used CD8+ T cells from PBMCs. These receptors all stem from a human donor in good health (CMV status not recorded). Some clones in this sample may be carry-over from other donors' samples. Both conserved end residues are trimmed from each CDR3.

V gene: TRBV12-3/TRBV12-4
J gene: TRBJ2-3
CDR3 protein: ASSHVEGEDTQY

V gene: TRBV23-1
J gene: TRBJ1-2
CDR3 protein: ASTHPRTVNYGYT

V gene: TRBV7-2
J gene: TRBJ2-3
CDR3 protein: ASSSLDSETVDTQY

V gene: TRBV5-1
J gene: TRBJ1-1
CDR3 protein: ASSLLPENTEAF

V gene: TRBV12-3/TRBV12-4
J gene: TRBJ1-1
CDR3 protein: ASSLVQLNTEAF

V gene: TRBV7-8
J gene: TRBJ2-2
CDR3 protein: ATLDGGNTGELF

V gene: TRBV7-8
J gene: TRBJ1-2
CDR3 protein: ASSFETGADYGYT

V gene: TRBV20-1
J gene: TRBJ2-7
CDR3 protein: SAPAGFGDEQY

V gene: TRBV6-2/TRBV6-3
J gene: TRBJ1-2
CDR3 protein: ASSPGQGPFGYT

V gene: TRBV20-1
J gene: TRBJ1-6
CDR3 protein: SAREDRGSPLH

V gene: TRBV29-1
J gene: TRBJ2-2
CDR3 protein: SVPGQGYTGELF

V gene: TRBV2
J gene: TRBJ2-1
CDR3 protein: ARDRPPPSRLAGLLNEQF

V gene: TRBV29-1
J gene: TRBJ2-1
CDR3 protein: SVEAVAGGPTEQF

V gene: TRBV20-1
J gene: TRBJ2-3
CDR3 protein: SAREVAGGPITDTQY

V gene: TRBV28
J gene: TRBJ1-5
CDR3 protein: ASSLWGSRGSNQPQH